This TCR beta chain was documented in a study of cytomegalovirus exposure and HLA in healthy donors. Study outcomes and limitations: A later analysis linked a missense variant in DCLRE1C to the trimming of TCR beta V and J genes. Later analysis suggested links between common viral pathogens and several top significant clusters. Excluded: some indistinguishable V segments such as TRBV6-2 and TRBV6-3.

PCR amplification relied on 60 Vbeta primers (plus 13 Jbeta primers). Original methodology: Later, roughly 80 million unique TCR beta chains were counted in an analysis, and roughly 11 million of them were shared. Generated by immunoSEQ multiplex PCR, the TCRdb table keeps only in-frame clones and is missing some. D and trimming were read from the DNA, whereas the V and J calls and clone size are those reported in that table. Of about 160,000 clones listed, about four fifths are singletons. Looked up from germline, CDR1 is MNHEY and CDR2 is SVGAGI. V lost 4 bases, J lost 2 bases, and 12 bases lay in between. The CDR3 contains 15 residues. The table lists this clone with a few counts. Antigen specificity is unknown.

The rearrangement uses TRBV6-5 and TRBJ1-5; D unresolved. This receptor was taken from a boy between 2 and 10 years old in good health and CMV-seronegative. Sample: PBMCs. The CDR3 region is CASSLGGVGNQPQHF. The CDR3 nucleotides are TGTGCCAGCAGTTTGGGCGGGGTCGGCAATCAGCCCCAGCATTTT.